These 17 T cell receptor beta chains came from one sample sequenced in a study of T cell repertoires in cytomegalovirus infection. For these TCRs, the target antigens are not known. TCRdb independently ran MiXCR on the reads; one entry per CDR3 protein. The table includes 450,000 to 550,000 distinct CDR3 sequences, under 45% detected once. The starting material was cultured PBMCs, obtained from culture after CMV antigen stimulation. Receptor source: a human donor in good health (CMV status not recorded). Some clones in this sample may be carry-over from other donors' samples.

This chain links TRBV7-9 with TRBJ2-1, with TRBD2 matching over 8 bases. CDR3 length: 15 amino acids. Germline V CDR1 and CDR2: SEHNR, FQNEAQ (reference sequence). J lost 3 bases, V lost 10 bases, and 11 bases had no gene match. The CDR3 region has the DNA TGTGCCATCCCTGGGGGGGGACTAGGCTACAATGAGCAGTTCTTC. This translates into CAIPGGGLGYNEQFF.

This clonotype was picked up many times. The rearrangement uses TRBV7-2 and TRBJ2-7; D tentatively reads TRBD1 or TRBD2 (5 bases each). CDR1 and CDR2 from the germline V gene are SGHTA and FQGNSA. There are 13 residues in the CDR3. Trimming cost V 11 bases and J 4 bases, with 18 bases left between them. CDR3 in DNA: TGTGCCGTAAAGGTTGGGGGATTGTACGAGCAGTACTTC. Translating it yields CAVKVGGLYEQYF.

The chain has TRBV7-8 and TRBJ1-2, with D perhaps matching TRBD1 (5 bases). Trimming removed 1 base from V and 3 bases from J, with 15 bases in between. The length of the CDR3 is 16 residues. Germline V gene data show CDR1 as SGHVS and CDR2 as FQNEAQ. As DNA, the CDR3 is TGTGCCAGCAGCTTAGGGAGCCTCCGGGGACACTATGGCTACACCTTC. It encodes CASSLGSLRGHYGYTF.

The chain has TRBV20-1 and TRBJ2-3; D possibly uses TRBD1 or TRBD2 (5 bases each). V lost 2 bases and J 0 bases, leaving 12 bases between the germline ends. The CDR3 sequence is 15 residues long. CDR1 and CDR2 (germline): DFQATT, SNEGSKA (reference sequence). DNA for the CDR3: TGCAGTGCTAGACTGCCGGGACGCAGCACAGATACGCAGTATTTT. This sequence encodes CSARLPGRSTDTQYF.

This chain links TRBV24-1 with TRBJ1-4; D is unclear. V was shortened by 9 bases and J by 5 bases, with 12 bases between the two germline ends. The V gene's germline CDR1 is KGHDR and CDR2 SFDVKD. The length of the CDR3 is 13 residues. The CDR3 DNA is TGTGCCACCGGCGGACGGAACAATGAAAAACTGTTTTTT. Its protein product is CATGGRNNEKLFF.

This clonotype was seen more than once but under ten times. This rearrangement joins TRBV7-6 to TRBJ2-5; D might be TRBD1 (6 bases). Trimming stripped 5 bases from V and 4 bases from J, with 14 bases between. Germline CDR1 reads SGHVS; CDR2 reads FNYEAQ. The CDR3 is made up of 14 amino acids. The CDR3, as DNA: TGTGCCAGCAGCCAGGACCAGGGGTTAGAGACCCAGTACTTC. Encoded protein: CASSQDQGLETQYF.

J is TRBJ2-7 and V is TRBV12-3 or TRBV12-4; TRBD1 might be the D (6 bases). The CDR3 totals 15 residues. V was clipped by 7 bases and J by 2 bases, with 18 bases between them. CDR3 coding DNA: TGTGCCAGCACAAAAGGAGGACAGCCAACCTACGAGCAGTACTTC. This gives the protein CASTKGGQPTYEQYF.

Only a few counts were recorded for this clonotype. The J gene is TRBJ1-3, the V gene TRBV11-2; D is ambiguous. The V and J ends lost 0 bases and 0 bases respectively, with 6 bases between them. Per the germline V gene, CDR1 is SGHAT and CDR2 is FQNNGV. The CDR3 spans 15 residues. In DNA form, the CDR3 reads TGTGCCAGCAGCTTAGAGATGGGCTCTGGAAACACCATATATTTT. The encoded protein is CASSLEMGSGNTIYF.

This clonotype was recorded many times. This chain links TRBV10-3 with TRBJ2-5; D remains ambiguous. The germline CDR1 and CDR2 sequences are ENHRY and SYGVKD. The CDR3 runs to 11 residues. Between the trimmed V and J ends, which lost 3 bases and 2 bases, there was a span of 1 base. This CDR3 reads CAISDQETQYF. For the CDR3, the DNA is TGTGCCATCAGTGATCAAGAGACCCAGTACTTC.

V gene TRBV27 combines with J gene TRBJ1-1; a possible D gene is TRBD1 (6 bases). This CDR3 has 16 residues. The V gene's germline CDR1 is MNHEY and CDR2 SMNVEV (reference sequence). V lost 5 bases, J lost 1 base, and 17 bases lay in between. CDR3 sequence reads: CASSRLLRGSNTEAFF. The CDR3 DNA reads as TGTGCCAGCAGTCGATTACTCAGGGGATCGAACACTGAAGCTTTCTTT.

This clonotype was counted once. This sequence joins TRBV20-1 and TRBJ1-4; D perhaps matches TRBD1 (5 bases). Germline V gives CDR1 DFQATT, CDR2 SNEGSKA (reference sequence). The CDR3 is 14 residues long. V was trimmed by 2 bases and J by 8 bases, leaving 15 bases between them. For the CDR3, the DNA is TGCAGTGCTAGAATAATGTGGGGCCGGGAAAAACTGTTTTTT. It is translated as CSARIMWGREKLFF.

V is TRBV6-2 or TRBV6-3 and J is TRBJ2-1; TRBD2 matches 9 bases. This CDR3 is built from 15 residues. V shed 7 bases and J 12 bases; nucleotides not matched to a gene: 16. Germline assignment: CDR1 MNHEY and CDR2 SVGEGT. The CDR3 region has the DNA TGTGCCAGCACCCCCCGGCTAGCGGGGTCTCGGGTGCAGTTCTTC. Translating it yields CASTPRLAGSRVQFF.

The table lists this clonotype with a few counts. The J gene is TRBJ2-7, the V gene TRBV6-1; possibly TRBD1 for D (5 bases). This CDR3 contains 13 residues. The germline gives CDR1 MNHNS, CDR2 SASEGT. Trimming took off 6 bases at V and 0 bases at J, with 9 bases between the two ends. The CDR3 protein is CASSETVSYEQYF. In DNA form, the CDR3 reads TGTGCCAGCAGCGAGACAGTCTCCTACGAGCAGTACTTC.

The chain carries TRBV19 and TRBJ2-5; D possibly corresponds to TRBD2 (7 bases). Germline assignment: CDR1 LNHDA and CDR2 SQIVND (reference sequence). The CDR3 spans 14 residues. V was pared by 3 bases and J by 5 bases, with 13 bases between. CDR3 coding DNA: TGTGCCAGTAGTATGGGGGGGGCAGGGGAGACCCAGTACTTC. Its protein product is CASSMGGAGETQYF.

The chain recombines TRBV5-6 with TRBJ2-1, with TRBD2 matching over 10 bases. The CDR3 is 17 amino acids. The germline V gene encodes CDR1 SGHDT and CDR2 YYEEEE. The trim removed 5 bases at V and 2 bases at J, leaving 10 bases unmatched. The CDR3 DNA sequence: TGTGCCAGCAGTTCCGGTCAGCGGGGGGGCACCTACAATGAGCAGTTCTTC. It codes for CASSSGQRGGTYNEQFF.

In its sample, this clonotype was seen a few times. J is TRBJ2-7 and V is TRBV28; TRBD1 might be the D (5 bases). Germline V lookup: CDR1 MDHEN, CDR2 SYDVKM. The CDR3 is 18 residues long. V was trimmed by 6 bases and J by 3 bases, leaving 27 bases between them. The CDR3 region has the DNA TGTGCCAGCAGCCGCGGTCAGGGTATCCTCGAACTCTACTACGAGCAGTACTTC. Amino acid sequence: CASSRGQGILELYYEQYF.

This sequence joins TRBV19 and TRBJ1-2, with D possibly being TRBD1 (6 bases). The CDR3 has 13 residues. V dropped 8 bases and J dropped 4 bases, with 14 bases sitting between them. Germline lookup yields CDR1 LNHDA and CDR2 SQIVND (reference sequence). The CDR3 region is CASEGGSAYGYTF. CDR3 bases: TGTGCCAGTGAAGGGGGGAGCGCCTATGGCTACACCTTC.